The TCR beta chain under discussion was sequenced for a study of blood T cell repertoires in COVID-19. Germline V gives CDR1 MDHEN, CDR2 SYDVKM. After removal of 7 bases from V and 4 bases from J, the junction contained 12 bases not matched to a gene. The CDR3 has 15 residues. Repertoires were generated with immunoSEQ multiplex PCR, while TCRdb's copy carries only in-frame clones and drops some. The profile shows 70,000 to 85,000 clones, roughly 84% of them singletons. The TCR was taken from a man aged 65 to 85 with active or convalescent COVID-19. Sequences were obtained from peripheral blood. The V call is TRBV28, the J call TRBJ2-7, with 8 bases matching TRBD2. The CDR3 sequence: CASITMGTSIYEQYF. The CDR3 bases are TGTGCCAGCATCACGATGGGGACTAGTATATACGAGCAGTACTTC. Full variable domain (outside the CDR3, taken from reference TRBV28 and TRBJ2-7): DVKVTQSSRYLVKRTGEKVFLECVQDMDHENMFWYRQDPGLGLRLIYFSYDVKMKEKGDIPEGYSVSREKKERFSLILESASTNQTSMYLCASITMGTSIYEQYFGPGTRLTVT.